The 28 T cell receptor beta chains listed next were all sequenced from one sample in a study of T-cell memory formation after mild COVID-19. TCRdb reanalysed the 5' RACE reads using MiXCR and keeps one entry per CDR3 protein. The sample has 350,000 to 500,000 distinct CDR3 sequences, more than 20% seen once; the top ten hold around 13%. Source material: PBMCs or a T cell subset sorted from them (not recorded which). Source of these receptors: an adult woman who had mild COVID-19 (a few samples of this study predate the infection). Cell type and time point are not known.

This clonotype has a handful of counts. The V gene is TRBV7-6, the J gene TRBJ2-2; 9 bases are a match to TRBD1. The CDR3 has 16 residues. Germline-derived CDR1 and CDR2 are SGHVS and FNYEAQ. V lost 5 bases, J lost 3 bases, and 7 bases stayed unmatched. The CDR3 bases are TGTGCCAGCAGCAGAGACAGGGGGAGGTACACCGGGGAGCTGTTTTTT. Translating gives CASSRDRGRYTGELFF.

The chain employs TRBV12-3 or TRBV12-4 and TRBJ2-3; 7 positions agree with TRBD1. This CDR3 contains 14 residues. After removal of 6 bases from V and 2 bases from J, the junction contained 5 bases not matched to a gene. In DNA form, the CDR3 reads TGTGCCAGCAGACAGGGGTGGGACACAGATACGCAGTATTTT. Translated: CASRQGWDTDTQYF.

This clonotype was observed many times. The chain employs TRBV12-3 or TRBV12-4 and TRBJ1-2; 7 bases agree with TRBD1. V lost 2 bases to trimming and J lost 8 bases; unmatched junction nucleotides: 11. This CDR3 contains 15 residues. The chain's CDR3 is CASSLSTGARGGYTF. CDR3 DNA sequence: TGTGCCAGCAGTTTAAGTACAGGGGCAAGAGGAGGCTACACCTTC.

CDR3 amino acids: CASSRGQHTDTQYF. The DNA for the CDR3 is TGTGCCAGCAGCAGGGGGCAGCACACAGATACGCAGTATTTT. The J gene is TRBJ2-3, the V gene TRBV7-2, with 7 positions matching TRBD1. Trimming took 5 bases from V and 2 from J; bases not matched to a gene: 4. Germline V lookup: CDR1 SGHTA, CDR2 FQGNSA. The CDR3 runs 14 residues.

This clonotype appeared a few times. The V call is TRBV27, the J call TRBJ2-7, with TRBD2 matching over 7 bases. V shed 10 bases and J 6 bases; nucleotides not matched to a gene: 15. Looked up from germline, CDR1 is MNHEY and CDR2 is SMNVEV (reference sequence). The CDR3 sequence is 14 residues long. The CDR3 DNA follows: TGTGCCACCTCCGACCTTGGACTAGAACCCGAGCAGTACTTC. Residues: CATSDLGLEPEQYF.

This clonotype was found a few times. V is TRBV12-3 or TRBV12-4 and J is TRBJ2-3; D is uncertain. V lost 5 bases, J lost 6 bases, and 15 bases lay in between. The CDR3 totals 14 residues. The chain's CDR3 is CASSPPTASDTQYF. CDR3 in DNA: TGTGCCAGCAGTCCGCCCACGGCGAGCGATACGCAGTATTTT.

This clonotype was counted at least ten times. J is TRBJ2-5 and V is TRBV4-3, with TRBD2 matching over 8 bases. The germline CDR1 and CDR2 sequences are LGHNA and YSLEER. This CDR3 is built from 17 residues. With 4 bases clipped from V and 5 bases from J, the junction kept 15 bases outside the gene matches. The CDR3 sequence: CASSPQDGRGIGETQYF. The CDR3 DNA reads as TGCGCCAGCAGCCCCCAAGACGGGAGGGGGATTGGGGAGACCCAGTACTTC.

The chain combines TRBV7-2 with TRBJ2-5; 10 bases fit TRBD2. The germline V gene has CDR1 SGHTA and CDR2 FQGNSA. V lost 1 base and J lost 7; bases outside the gene matches: 18. The CDR3 sequence is 19 residues long. This CDR3 reads CASSLVPSSGSSPRRTQYF. The CDR3 DNA reads TGTGCCAGCAGCTTAGTCCCCTCTAGCGGGAGTTCCCCCCGCCGGACCCAGTACTTC.

The chain recombines TRBV20-1 with TRBJ2-3; 8 positions agree with TRBD2. This CDR3 is 14 amino acids long. The germline V gene has CDR1 DFQATT and CDR2 SNEGSKA (reference sequence). The junction had 6 bases not matched to a gene; V was cut back by 3 bases and J by 4 bases. This CDR3 is CSARPRGGPDTQYF. DNA for the CDR3: TGCAGTGCTAGGCCCCGGGGGGGCCCAGATACGCAGTATTTT.

This chain connects TRBV12-3 or TRBV12-4 to TRBJ2-1; D may be TRBD1 or TRBD2 (5 bases each). V lost 6 bases and J 9 bases, leaving 18 bases between the germline ends. This CDR3 contains 14 residues. The CDR3 nucleotides are TGTGCCAGCAGCCCAGGGCCAGCAGGGACTGAGCAGTTCTTC. Its translation is CASSPGPAGTEQFF.

The chain employs TRBV19 and TRBJ2-1; TRBD2 agrees at 9 bases. V was pared by 3 bases and J by 7 bases, with 10 bases of the junction left unmatched. Germline V gene data show CDR1 as LNHDA and CDR2 as SQIVND (reference sequence). This CDR3 contains 16 residues. The CDR3 reads CASSMYGAGGSNEQFF. CDR3 DNA sequence: TGTGCCAGTAGTATGTATGGAGCGGGGGGTTCGAATGAGCAGTTCTTC.

A few counts support this clonotype. The chain has TRBV20-1 and TRBJ2-1; TRBD2 is a possible D gene (6 bases). CDR1 is DFQATT, CDR2 SNEGSKA, per germline (reference sequence). V was shortened by 5 bases and J by 10 bases, with 15 bases between the two germline ends. There are 12 residues in the CDR3. The CDR3 loop is CSAPKGGQEQFF. The CDR3 region has the DNA TGCAGTGCTCCCAAGGGAGGTCAAGAGCAGTTCTTC.

There are a few counts of this clonotype. The chain employs TRBV5-1 and TRBJ2-3; 9 bases agree with TRBD1. Trimming cost V 3 bases and J 5 bases; bases outside gene matches: 7. This CDR3 has 15 amino acids. Germline V gives CDR1 SGHRS, CDR2 YFSETQ. The CDR3 DNA follows: TGCGCCAGCAGCTCGGGACAGGGTTTTGGAGATACGCAGTATTTT. This codes for CASSSGQGFGDTQYF.

V is TRBV7-2 and J is TRBJ1-1; possible D gene TRBD1, 5 bases. Trimming stripped 3 bases from V and 1 base from J, with 12 bases between. This CDR3 comprises 15 residues. Germline V CDR1 and CDR2: SGHTA, FQGNSA. CDR3 nucleotides: TGTGCCAGCAGCTTCCTCTCCGGGGGGAACACTGAAGCTTTCTTT. Translated, it gives CASSFLSGGNTEAFF.

This clonotype appeared many times. The genes are TRBV6-2 or TRBV6-3 and TRBJ2-1; D is possibly TRBD1 (6 bases). The germline CDR1 and CDR2 sequences are MNHEY and SVGEGT. Between the trimmed V and J ends, which lost 0 bases and 9 bases, there was a span of 12 bases. This CDR3 is 14 amino acids long. The CDR3 DNA reads as TGTGCCAGCAGTTACTCAAACAGGGCGGGTGAGCAGTTCTTC. Translated: CASSYSNRAGEQFF.

This clonotype has only a few counts. The chain links TRBV7-9 to TRBJ2-7; the D is unclear. CDR1 and CDR2 from the germline V gene are SEHNR and FQNEAQ (reference sequence). V was trimmed by 5 bases and J by 0 bases, leaving 11 bases between them. This CDR3 contains 14 residues. The CDR3 here is CASSRLRSSYEQYF. Written as DNA, the CDR3 is TGTGCCAGCAGCCGTCTCCGGAGCTCCTACGAGCAGTACTTC.

This clonotype came up a few times. V gene TRBV5-1 combines with J gene TRBJ2-3, with 14 bases that match TRBD2. The CDR3 is made up of 16 amino acids. Trimming cost V 3 bases and J 4 bases; bases outside gene matches: 4. Germline CDR1 reads SGHRS; CDR2 reads YFSETQ. The CDR3 sequence: CASSSGTSGSADTQYF. The DNA for the CDR3 is TGCGCCAGCAGCTCGGGGACTAGCGGGAGTGCAGATACGCAGTATTTT.

The rearrangement links TRBV7-6 to TRBJ2-7; D is tentatively TRBD1 or TRBD2 (5 bases each). CDR3 length: 15 residues. With 1 base removed from V and 6 bases from J, the gap between germline ends came to 16 bases. The V gene's germline CDR1 is SGHVS and CDR2 FNYEAQ. This CDR3 is CASSLGDPTGFEQYF. In DNA, the CDR3 is TGTGCCAGCAGCTTAGGGGACCCTACCGGATTCGAGCAGTACTTC.

There are a few counts of this clonotype. CDR3 bases: TGCAGTGCTAGAGACCCAGGGGCGGGGGCCCACACCGGGGAGCTGTTTTTT. Protein: CSARDPGAGAHTGELFF. This chain uses TRBV20-1 with TRBJ2-2; TRBD2 might be the D (7 bases). The CDR3 extends over 17 amino acids. Germline CDR1 reads DFQATT; CDR2 reads SNEGSKA (reference sequence). The V end was cut by 0 bases, the J end by 3 bases, with 17 bases between.

In DNA, the CDR3 is TGTGCCAGCAGTGCACAGGGGCCTAGCAATCAGCCCCAGCATTTT. Translation gives CASSAQGPSNQPQHF. This sequence joins TRBV2 and TRBJ1-5, with 7 bases fitting TRBD1. CDR3 length: 15 amino acids. V lost 4 bases and J lost 0; bases outside the gene matches: 3. Looked up from germline, CDR1 is SNHLY and CDR2 is FYNNEI. Filled out from reference TRBV2 and TRBJ1-5, the complete variable domain reads EPEVTQTPSHQVTQMGQEVILRCVPISNHLYFYWYRQILGQKVEFLVSFYNNEISEKSEIFDDQFSVERPDGSNFTLKIRSTKLEDSAMYFCASSAQGPSNQPQHFGDGTRLSIL.

This clonotype occurred a few times. The chain uses TRBV7-8 and TRBJ2-5, with 7 bases aligning to TRBD2. This CDR3 spans 15 amino acids. V trimming: 7 bases; J trimming: 3 bases; junction bases outside the gene matches: 11. Germline values: CDR1 SGHVS, CDR2 FQNEAQ. DNA of the CDR3: TGTGCCAGCACCATTGGTGGCGGGAGTGAAGAGACCCAGTACTTC. Protein product: CASTIGGGSEETQYF.

This clonotype occurred a few times. This chain uses TRBV29-1 with TRBJ2-7; TRBD1 agrees at 8 bases. Germline CDR1 SQVTM, CDR2 ANQGSEA. J lost 3 bases, V lost 1 base, and 5 bases had no gene match. The CDR3 totals 14 residues. The CDR3 protein is CSVEVPGQGYEQYF. The CDR3 nucleotides are TGCAGCGTTGAAGTCCCCGGACAGGGCTACGAGCAGTACTTC.

The rearrangement links TRBV7-9 to TRBJ2-1; 9 nucleotides match TRBD1. CDR1 and CDR2 from the germline V gene are SEHNR and FQNEAQ (reference sequence). This CDR3 spans 17 amino acids. V dropped 4 bases and J dropped 7; count of bases not matched to a gene: 14. In nucleotides, the CDR3 is TGTGCCAGCAGCTCCCATCCGGGACAGGGTCCCATAAATGAGCAGTTCTTC. It yields the protein CASSSHPGQGPINEQFF.

The V and J genes are TRBV29-1 and TRBJ1-2; D uncertain. The CDR3 consists of 11 residues. Trimming took 3 bases from V and 6 from J, leaving 8 bases between them. CDR1 and CDR2 from the germline V gene are SQVTM and ANQGSEA. CDR3 nucleotide sequence: TGCAGCGTTGAGATAGGGAATGGCTACACCTTC. It specifies CSVEIGNGYTF.

This clonotype occurred a few times. The J gene is TRBJ1-5, the V gene TRBV7-9, with TRBD1 matching over 9 bases. In germline, CDR1 is SEHNR, CDR2 FQNEAQ (reference sequence). The V and J ends lost 1 base and 5 bases, in that order; junction bases with no gene match: 6. The CDR3 length is 16 residues. The CDR3 is CASSLVGTGIDQPQHF. The CDR3 coding sequence is TGTGCCAGCAGCTTAGTCGGGACAGGGATTGATCAGCCCCAGCATTTT.

Ten or more counts support this clonotype. The rearrangement links TRBV7-6 to TRBJ2-2, with D possibly TRBD2 on 5 matching bases. V shed 1 base and J shed 4 bases, with 10 bases lying between them. This CDR3 is 15 amino acids long. Per the germline V gene, CDR1 is SGHVS and CDR2 is FNYEAQ. The CDR3 DNA reads TGTGCCAGCAGCTTAGGAGGGATAGGCACCGGGGAGCTGTTTTTT. Translation: CASSLGGIGTGELFF.

The chain employs TRBV15 and TRBJ1-2; 7 positions agree with TRBD1. This CDR3 contains 14 residues. J lost 4 bases, V lost 3 bases, and 5 bases had no gene match. Germline CDR1 reads LNHNV; CDR2 reads YYDKDF (reference sequence). CDR3 loop: CATSSKGQIYGYTF. In DNA form, the CDR3 reads TGTGCCACCAGCAGTAAGGGACAGATCTATGGCTACACCTTC.

There are a few counts of this clonotype. V usage is TRBV7-9 and J usage is TRBJ1-2; D remains ambiguous. Germline V gives CDR1 SEHNR, CDR2 FQNEAQ (reference sequence). V lost 5 bases, J lost 8 bases, and 6 bases lay in between. This CDR3 contains 10 residues. This CDR3 is CASSGRGYTF. The CDR3 coding sequence is TGTGCCAGCAGCGGGAGGGGCTACACCTTC.